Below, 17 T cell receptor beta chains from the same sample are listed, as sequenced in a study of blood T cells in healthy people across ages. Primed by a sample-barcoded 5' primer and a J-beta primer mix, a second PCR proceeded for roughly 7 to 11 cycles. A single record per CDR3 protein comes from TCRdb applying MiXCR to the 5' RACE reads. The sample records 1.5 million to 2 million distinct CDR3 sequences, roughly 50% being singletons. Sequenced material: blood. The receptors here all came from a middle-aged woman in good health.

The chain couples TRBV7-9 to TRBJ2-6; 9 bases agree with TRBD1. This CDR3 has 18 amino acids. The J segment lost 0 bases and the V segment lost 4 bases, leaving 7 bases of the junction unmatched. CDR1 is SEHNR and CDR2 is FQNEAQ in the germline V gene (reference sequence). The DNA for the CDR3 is TGTGCCAGCAGCTCGTACCGGGACAGGGACTCTGGGGCCAACGTCCTGACTTTC. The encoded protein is CASSSYRDRDSGANVLTF.

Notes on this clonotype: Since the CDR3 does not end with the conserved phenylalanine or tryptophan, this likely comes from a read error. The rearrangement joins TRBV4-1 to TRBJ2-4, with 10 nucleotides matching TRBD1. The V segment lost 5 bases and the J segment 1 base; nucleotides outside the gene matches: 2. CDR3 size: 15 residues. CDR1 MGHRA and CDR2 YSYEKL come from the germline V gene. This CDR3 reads CASSAGQGAKNIQYI. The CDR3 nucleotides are TGCGCCAGCAGCGCGGGACAGGGGGCCAAAAACATTCAGTACATC.

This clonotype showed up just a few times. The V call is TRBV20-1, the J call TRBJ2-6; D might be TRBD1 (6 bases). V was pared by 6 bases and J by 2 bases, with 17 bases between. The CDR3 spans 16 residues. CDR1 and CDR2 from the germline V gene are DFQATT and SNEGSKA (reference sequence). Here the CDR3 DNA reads TGCAGTGCCTTACTGCCTACAGGGCCTGGGGCCAACGTCCTGACTTTC. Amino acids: CSALLPTGPGANVLTF.

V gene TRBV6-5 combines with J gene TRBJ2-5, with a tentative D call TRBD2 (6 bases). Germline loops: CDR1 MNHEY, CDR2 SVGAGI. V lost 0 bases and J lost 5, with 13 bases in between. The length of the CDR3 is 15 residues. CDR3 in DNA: TGTGCCAGCAGTTACTCACTAGCCTGGGTCGAGACCCAGTACTTC. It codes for CASSYSLAWVETQYF.

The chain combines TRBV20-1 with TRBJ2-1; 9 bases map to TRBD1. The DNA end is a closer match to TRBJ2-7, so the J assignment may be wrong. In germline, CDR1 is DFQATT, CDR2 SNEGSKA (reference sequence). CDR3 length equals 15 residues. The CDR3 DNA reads TGCAGTGCTAGAGATCGGACAGGGGCCTACAATGAGCAGTACTTC. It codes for CSARDRTGAYNEQYF.

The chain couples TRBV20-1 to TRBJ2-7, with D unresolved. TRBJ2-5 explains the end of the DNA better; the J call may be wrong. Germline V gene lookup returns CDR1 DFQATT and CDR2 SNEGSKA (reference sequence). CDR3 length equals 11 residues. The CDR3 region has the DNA TGCAGTCCCCGCGCGACAGAGACCCAGTACTTC. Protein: CSPRATETQYF.

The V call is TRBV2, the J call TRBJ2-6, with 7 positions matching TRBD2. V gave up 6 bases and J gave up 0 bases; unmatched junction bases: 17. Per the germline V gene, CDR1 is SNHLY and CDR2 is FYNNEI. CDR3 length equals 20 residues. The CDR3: CASSLPDSWGGSSGANVLTF. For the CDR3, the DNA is TGTGCCAGCAGCCTACCGGATTCTTGGGGGGGTTCCTCTGGGGCCAACGTCCTGACTTTC.

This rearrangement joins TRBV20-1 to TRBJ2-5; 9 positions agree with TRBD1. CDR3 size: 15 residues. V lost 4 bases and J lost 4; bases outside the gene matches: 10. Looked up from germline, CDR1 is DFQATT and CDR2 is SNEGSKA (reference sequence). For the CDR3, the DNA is TGCAGTGCTACACACCAGGGACAGGGAATAGAGACCCAGTACTTC. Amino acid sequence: CSATHQGQGIETQYF.

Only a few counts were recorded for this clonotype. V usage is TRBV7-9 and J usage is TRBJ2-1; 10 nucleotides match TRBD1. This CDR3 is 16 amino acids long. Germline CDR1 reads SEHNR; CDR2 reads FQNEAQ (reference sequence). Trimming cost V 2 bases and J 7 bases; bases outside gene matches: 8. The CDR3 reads CASSLTGTGARNEQFF. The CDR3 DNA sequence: TGTGCCAGCAGCTTAACCGGGACAGGGGCTAGAAATGAGCAGTTCTTC.

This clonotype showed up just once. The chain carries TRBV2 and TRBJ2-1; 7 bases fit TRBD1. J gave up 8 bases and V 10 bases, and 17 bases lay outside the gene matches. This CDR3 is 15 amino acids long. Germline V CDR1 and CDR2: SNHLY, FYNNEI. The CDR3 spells CANPFGTGAEHEQFF. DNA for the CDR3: TGTGCCAACCCATTCGGAACAGGGGCTGAGCATGAGCAGTTCTTC.

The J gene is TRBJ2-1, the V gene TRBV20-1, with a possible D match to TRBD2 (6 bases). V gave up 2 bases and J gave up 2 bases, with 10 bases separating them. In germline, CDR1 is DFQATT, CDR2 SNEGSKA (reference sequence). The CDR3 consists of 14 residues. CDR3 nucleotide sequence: TGCAGTGCTAGAAACGCGGGGACCTACAATGAGCAGTTCTTC. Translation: CSARNAGTYNEQFF.

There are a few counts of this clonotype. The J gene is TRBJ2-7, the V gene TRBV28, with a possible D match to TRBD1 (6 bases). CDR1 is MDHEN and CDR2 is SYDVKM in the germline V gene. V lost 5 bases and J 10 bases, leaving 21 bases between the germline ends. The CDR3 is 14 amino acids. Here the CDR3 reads CASSVGTLTDVQYF. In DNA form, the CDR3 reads TGTGCCAGCAGTGTTGGGACATTGACGGACGTTCAGTACTTC. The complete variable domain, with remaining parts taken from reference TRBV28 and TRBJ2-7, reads DVKVTQSSRYLVKRTGEKVFLECVQDMDHENMFWYRQDPGLGLRLIYFSYDVKMKEKGDIPEGYSVSREKKERFSLILESASTNQTSMYLCASSVGTLTDVQYFGPGTRLTVT.

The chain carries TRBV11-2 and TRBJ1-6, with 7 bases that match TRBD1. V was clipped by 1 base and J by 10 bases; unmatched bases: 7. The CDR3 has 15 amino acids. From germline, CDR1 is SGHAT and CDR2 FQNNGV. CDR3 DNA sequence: TGTGCCAGCAGCTTAGTTGGGACAGCTAGATCACCCCTCCACTTT. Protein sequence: CASSLVGTARSPLHF. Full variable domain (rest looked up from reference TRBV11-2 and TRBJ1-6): EAGVAQSPRYKIIEKRQSVAFWCNPISGHATLYWYQQILGQGPKLLIQFQNNGVVDDSQLPKDRFSAERLKGVDSTLKIQPAKLEDSAVYLCASSLVGTARSPLHFGNGTRLTVT.

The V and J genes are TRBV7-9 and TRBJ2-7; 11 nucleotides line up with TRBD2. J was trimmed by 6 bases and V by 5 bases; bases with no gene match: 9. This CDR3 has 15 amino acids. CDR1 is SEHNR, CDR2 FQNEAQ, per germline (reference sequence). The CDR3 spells CASSPLAGGGGEQYF. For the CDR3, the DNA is TGTGCCAGCAGCCCTCTAGCGGGGGGTGGCGGCGAGCAGTACTTC. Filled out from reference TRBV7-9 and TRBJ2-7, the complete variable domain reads DTGVSQNPRHKITKRGQNVTFRCDPISEHNRLYWYRQTLGQGPEFLTYFQNEAQLEKSRLLSDRFSAERPKGSFSTLEIQRTEQGDSAMYLCASSPLAGGGGEQYFGPGTRLTVT.

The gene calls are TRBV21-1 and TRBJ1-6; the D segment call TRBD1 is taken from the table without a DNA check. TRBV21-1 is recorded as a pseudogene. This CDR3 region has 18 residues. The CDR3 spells CASSKDGPDRVYNSPLHF. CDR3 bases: TGTGCCAGCAGCAAAGATGGACCGGACAGAGTTTATAATTCACCCCTCCACTTT.

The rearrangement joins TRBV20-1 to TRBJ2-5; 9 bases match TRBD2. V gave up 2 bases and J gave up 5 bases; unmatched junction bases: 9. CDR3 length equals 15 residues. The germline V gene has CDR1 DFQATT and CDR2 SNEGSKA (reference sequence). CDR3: CSARSGLAVGETQYF. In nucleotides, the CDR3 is TGCAGTGCTAGATCGGGACTAGCAGTGGGCGAGACCCAGTACTTC.

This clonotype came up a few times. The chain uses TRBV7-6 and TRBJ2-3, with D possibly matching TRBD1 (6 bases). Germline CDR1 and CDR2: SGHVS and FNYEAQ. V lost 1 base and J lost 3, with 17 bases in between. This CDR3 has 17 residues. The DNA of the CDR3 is TGTGCCAGCAGCTTAGACTTCCAGGGGCGCCGAACAGATACGCAGTATTTT. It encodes CASSLDFQGRRTDTQYF.